In this sample, the clone carrying this T cell receptor beta chain turned up a few times. Its cognate antigen is unknown. This sample was taken from a study of human T cells and chemical hapten exposure. Broader study findings: With regard to DPC sensitization, TCRs above 1 in 1000 frequency did not change. Expanded TCRs were compared with controls, and the expanded TCRs formed significantly more large CDR3 similarity clusters.

Time point defined: pre-sensitization, week 0. Stated treatment: therapeutic diphenylcyclopropenone sensitization with weekly scalp DPC. In the original processing: A per-sample median of about 100,000 TCRs was observed, with counts ranging from about 23,224 to 690,600. TCRdb processed the RACE reads anew with MiXCR; each CDR3 protein has one entry. The V and J calls reflect TCRdb's pipeline rather than the authors' work. Among roughly 80,000 distinct CDR3 sequences listed, around 15% were seen once. The sequence derives from a woman between 45 and 65 years old with alopecia areata. Some clones in this sample may be carry-over from other donors' samples. The starting material was whole blood, obtained in connection with sensitization to the hapten diphenylcyclopropenone (DPC).

The CDR3: CASIQGLAGAYEQYF. The CDR3 DNA is TGTGCCAGCATCCAAGGGCTAGCGGGGGCCTACGAGCAGTACTTC. The chain recombines TRBV28 with TRBJ2-7; 10 nucleotides match TRBD2. Germline V gives CDR1 MDHEN, CDR2 SYDVKM. The CDR3 extends over 15 amino acids. With V trimmed by 7 bases and J by 2 bases, 8 bases remained unmatched. Looking up the rest from reference TRBV28 and TRBJ2-7 gives the full variable domain: DVKVTQSSRYLVKRTGEKVFLECVQDMDHENMFWYRQDPGLGLRLIYFSYDVKMKEKGDIPEGYSVSREKKERFSLILESASTNQTSMYLCASIQGLAGAYEQYFGPGTRLTVT.